The text below deals with one T cell receptor beta chain. Germline V gene data show CDR1 as SGHRS and CDR2 as YFSETQ. The germline V and J ends were trimmed by 0 bases and 0 bases, with 6 bases remaining between them. The CDR3 consists of 14 residues. The record originates from a study of radiotherapy plus CTLA-4 blockade in lung cancer. Profiling relied on immunoSEQ multiplex PCR, and the TCRdb table lists in-frame clones only, not all of them. The sample shows 60,000 or so clones, about three quarters of them seen only once. Source: peripheral blood, taken from a patient treated with radiotherapy plus ipilimumab. The gene calls are TRBV5-1 and TRBJ2-5; no clear D gene. This TCR derives from a human donor with non-small cell lung cancer who had a partial response to radiotherapy plus ipilimumab. The CDR3 region is CASSLEPYQETQYF. DNA of the CDR3: TGCGCCAGCAGCTTGGAGCCGTACCAAGAGACCCAGTACTTC.